This T cell receptor (beta chain) was recovered during a study of T cell responses to AZD1222 COVID-19 vaccine (dated by TCRdb to the early 2020s). For context, the study as a whole: AZD1222 recipients given second doses at about 4 weeks or at about 12 weeks were pooled, since spike-specific TCR depth and breadth were not found to differ between the two schedules. TCR sequencing covered some 240 trial participants: 200 to 210 given two doses of AZD1222 and 26 given two doses of MenACWY control vaccine. Trial participants were enrolled by age into 18-55, 56-69 and 70-plus year subgroups, with roughly 150, 30 and 60 TCR-sequenced participants respectively. Study-wide conclusions, independent of this receptor: Epitopes outside the regions mutated in the B.1.351 and B.1.1.7 variants were reportedly recognized by nearly half of the unique spike-specific TCRs. Spike-specific TCR breadth and depth rose significantly after two AZD1222 doses compared with day 0 and with MenACWY recipients. The vaccine-associated CD4 TCRs covered the entire spike protein, and the dominant responses fell in regions 160-218 and 743-854. Conclusions about previously exposed vaccinees are limited because only a handful of AZD1222 recipients were SARS-CoV-2 seropositive at baseline. In the small 56-69-year group, the increase in depth fell short of significance, most likely because of low power. Because no day 14 peak-response samples were available, the repertoires could be characterized only after the peak T cell response. Most participants were white British and females outnumbered males, and the authors suggested that clonal diversity may have been underestimated.

As regards this clone: Its recognized antigen is unknown. No much larger clone exists at a distance of one base, and base qualities are not known.

The time point tag for this specimen amounts to: baseline before first vaccination. Vaccinee samples were obtained from the UK trials COV001 and COV002, which included a single-blind randomized controlled phase 2/3 trial of AZD1222 (ChAdOx1 nCoV-19) in healthy adults. For TCRbeta chain sequencing, PBMC samples from trial participants were taken at day 0 and at day 28 after the second dose. The CDR3 regions of human TCRbeta chains were subjected to immunosequencing. The paper's data handling went like this. TCRs in the repertoires were matched against a reference library of SARS-CoV-2-specific TCRs that had been generated with the MIRA antigen-specificity platform. Breadth was defined as the fraction of unique TCRs that were SARS-CoV-2-associated, and depth was defined as the fraction of total T cells that were SARS-CoV-2-associated. Using the MIRA data, every spike-specific TCR was mapped to the spike region that the TCR reacted to and assigned to either a CD4 or a CD8 class. Log10-transformed breadth and depth values were compared by one-way ANOVA with Sidak's multiple comparisons tests. TCRdb retrieved this table from immuneACCESS and kept in-frame rearrangements only. Not all clones are present; in checked studies, unresolved V genes account for under half, and no reason is known for the remainder. V and J calls and clone size are given by that table; D and trimming were obtained from the DNA. In all, the sample holds roughly 110,000 clones, and about 80% of those were seen once. Around 9.9% of the sample is held by the ten biggest clonotypes.

Its CDR3 holds 14 amino acids, cysteine through phenylalanine. The DNA shown is the 42-base CDR3, in frame from base 1. V ends up 1 base short and J 7 bases short, with an unmatched junction base count of 5. For CDR1 and CDR2, the germline V gene lists SGHDT and YYEEEE. The V and J segments used are TRBV5-6 and TRBJ2-3; the junction holds 8 bases that match TRBD2. Sequences were derived from peripheral blood, sampled on day 0 of AZD1222 vaccination. The clonotype comes from an adult in good health. The CDR3 protein is CASSLSGSTNTQYF. The sequenced DNA: TGTGCCAGCAGCTTGAGCGGGAGCACGAATACGCAGTATTTT.